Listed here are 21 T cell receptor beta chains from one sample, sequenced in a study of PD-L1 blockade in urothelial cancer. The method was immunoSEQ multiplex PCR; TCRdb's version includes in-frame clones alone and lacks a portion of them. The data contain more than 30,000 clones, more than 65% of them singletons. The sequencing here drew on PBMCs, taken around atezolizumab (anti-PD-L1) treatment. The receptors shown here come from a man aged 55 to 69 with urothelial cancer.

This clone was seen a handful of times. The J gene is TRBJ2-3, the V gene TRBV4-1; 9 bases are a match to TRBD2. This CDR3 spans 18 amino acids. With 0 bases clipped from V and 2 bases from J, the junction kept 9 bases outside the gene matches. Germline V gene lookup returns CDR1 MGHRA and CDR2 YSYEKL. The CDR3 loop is CASSQEVPASGNTDTQYF. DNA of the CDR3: TGCGCCAGCAGCCAAGAAGTTCCGGCTAGCGGGAACACAGATACGCAGTATTTT.

The CDR3 DNA follows: TGTGCCAGCAGCCAAGGAGGGACTAGCGGGAGTTTAGAGACCCAGTACTTC. Its translation: CASSQGGTSGSLETQYF. This sequence joins TRBV4-2 and TRBJ2-5; TRBD2 matches 14 bases. The CDR3 spans 17 residues. Germline assignment: CDR1 LGHNA and CDR2 YNFKEQ. The V segment lost 1 base and the J segment 4 bases; nucleotides outside the gene matches: 5.

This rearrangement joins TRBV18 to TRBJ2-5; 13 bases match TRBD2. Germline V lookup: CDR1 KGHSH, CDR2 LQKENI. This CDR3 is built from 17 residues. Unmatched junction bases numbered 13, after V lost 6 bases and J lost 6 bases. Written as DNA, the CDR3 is TGTGCCAGCTCCCGTACTAGCGGGAGGGCTGATGAGCAGACCCAGTACTTC. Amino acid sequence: CASSRTSGRADEQTQYF.

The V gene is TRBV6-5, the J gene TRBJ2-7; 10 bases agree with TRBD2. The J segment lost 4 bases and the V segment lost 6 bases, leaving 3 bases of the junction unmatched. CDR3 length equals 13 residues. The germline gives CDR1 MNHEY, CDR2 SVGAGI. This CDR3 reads CASRTSGQYEQYF. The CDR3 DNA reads TGTGCCAGCAGGACTAGCGGGCAGTACGAGCAGTACTTC.

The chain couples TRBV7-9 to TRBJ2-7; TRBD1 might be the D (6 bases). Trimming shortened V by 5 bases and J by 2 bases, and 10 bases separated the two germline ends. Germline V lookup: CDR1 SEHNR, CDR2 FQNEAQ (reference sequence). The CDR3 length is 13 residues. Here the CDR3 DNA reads TGTGCCAGCAGCCCCAGGACAGCCTACGAGCAGTACTTC. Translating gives CASSPRTAYEQYF. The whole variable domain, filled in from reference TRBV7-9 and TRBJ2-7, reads DTGVSQNPRHKITKRGQNVTFRCDPISEHNRLYWYRQTLGQGPEFLTYFQNEAQLEKSRLLSDRFSAERPKGSFSTLEIQRTEQGDSAMYLCASSPRTAYEQYFGPGTRLTVT.

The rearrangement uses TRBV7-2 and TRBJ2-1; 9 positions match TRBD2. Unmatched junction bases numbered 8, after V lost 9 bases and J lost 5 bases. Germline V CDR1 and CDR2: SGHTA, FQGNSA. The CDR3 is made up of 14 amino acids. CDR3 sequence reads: CASQGTSRNNEQFF. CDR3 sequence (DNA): TGTGCCAGTCAGGGGACTAGCCGAAACAATGAGCAGTTCTTC.

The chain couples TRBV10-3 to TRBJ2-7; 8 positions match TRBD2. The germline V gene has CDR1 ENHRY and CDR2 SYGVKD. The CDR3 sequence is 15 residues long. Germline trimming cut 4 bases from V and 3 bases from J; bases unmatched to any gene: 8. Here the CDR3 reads CAISGSGSGNYEQYF. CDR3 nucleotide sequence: TGTGCCATCAGTGGCTCGGGTAGCGGGAACTACGAGCAGTACTTC.

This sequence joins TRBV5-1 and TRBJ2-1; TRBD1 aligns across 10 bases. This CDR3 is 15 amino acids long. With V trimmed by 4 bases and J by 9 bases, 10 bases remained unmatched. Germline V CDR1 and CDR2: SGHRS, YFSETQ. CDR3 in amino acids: CASSRPGQGMGEQFF. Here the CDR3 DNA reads TGCGCCAGCAGCCGTCCGGGACAGGGGATGGGTGAGCAGTTCTTC.

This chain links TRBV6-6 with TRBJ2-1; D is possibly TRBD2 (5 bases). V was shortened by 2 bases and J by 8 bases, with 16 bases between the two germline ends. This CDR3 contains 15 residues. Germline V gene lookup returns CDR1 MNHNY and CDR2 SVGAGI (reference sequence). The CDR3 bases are TGTGCCAGCAGTTACGATTCTAGCATGAGAGATGAGCAGTTCTTC. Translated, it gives CASSYDSSMRDEQFF.

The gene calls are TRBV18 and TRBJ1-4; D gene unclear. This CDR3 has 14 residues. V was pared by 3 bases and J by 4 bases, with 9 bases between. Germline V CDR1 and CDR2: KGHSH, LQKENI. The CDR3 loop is CASSPRPGNEKLFF. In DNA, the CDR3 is TGTGCCAGCTCACCGAGACCGGGTAATGAAAAACTGTTTTTT.

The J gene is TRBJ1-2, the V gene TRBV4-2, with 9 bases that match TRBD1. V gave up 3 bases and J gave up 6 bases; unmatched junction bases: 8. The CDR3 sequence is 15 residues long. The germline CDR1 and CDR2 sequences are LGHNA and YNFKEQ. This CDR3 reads CASSQGWTGEDGYTF. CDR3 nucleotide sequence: TGTGCCAGCAGCCAGGGATGGACAGGGGAAGATGGCTACACCTTC.

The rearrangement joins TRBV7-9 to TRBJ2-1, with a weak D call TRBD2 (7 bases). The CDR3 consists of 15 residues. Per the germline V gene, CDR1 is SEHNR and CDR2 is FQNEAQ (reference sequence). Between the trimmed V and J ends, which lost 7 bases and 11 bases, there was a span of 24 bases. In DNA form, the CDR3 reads TGTGCCAGCACCCCCTGGGGGGGCGACGTGCGACAGCAGTTCTTC. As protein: CASTPWGGDVRQQFF.

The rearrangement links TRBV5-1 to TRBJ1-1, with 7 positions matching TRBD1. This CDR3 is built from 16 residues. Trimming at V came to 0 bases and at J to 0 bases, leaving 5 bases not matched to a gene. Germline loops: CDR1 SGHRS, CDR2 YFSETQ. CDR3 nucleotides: TGCGCCAGCAGCTTGGTCGACAGGGTTATGAACACTGAAGCTTTCTTT. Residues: CASSLVDRVMNTEAFF.

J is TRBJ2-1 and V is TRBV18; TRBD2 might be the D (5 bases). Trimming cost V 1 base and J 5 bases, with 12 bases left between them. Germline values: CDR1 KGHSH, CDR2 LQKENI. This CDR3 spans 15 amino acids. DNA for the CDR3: TGTGCCAGCTCACCACAGGACTTAGGCCACAATGAGCAGTTCTTC. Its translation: CASSPQDLGHNEQFF.

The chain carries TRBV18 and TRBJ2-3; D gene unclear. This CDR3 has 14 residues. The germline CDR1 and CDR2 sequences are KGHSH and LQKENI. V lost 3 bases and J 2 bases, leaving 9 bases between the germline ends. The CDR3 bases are TGTGCCAGCTCACCCCGAAGCAACACAGATACGCAGTATTTT. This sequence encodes CASSPRSNTDTQYF.

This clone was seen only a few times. The CDR3 spells CASSGGGLETQYF. CDR3 DNA sequence: TGTGCCAGCAGTGGGGGGGGATTGGAGACCCAGTACTTC. The rearrangement joins TRBV25-1 to TRBJ2-5; 7 positions agree with TRBD2. Germline-derived CDR1 and CDR2 are MGHDK and SYGVNS. The CDR3 consists of 13 residues. With V trimmed by 4 bases and J by 5 bases, 4 bases remained unmatched.

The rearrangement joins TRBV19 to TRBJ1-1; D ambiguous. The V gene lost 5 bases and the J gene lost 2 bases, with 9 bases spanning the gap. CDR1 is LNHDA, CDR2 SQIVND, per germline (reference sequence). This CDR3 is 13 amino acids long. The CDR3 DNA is TGTGCCAGTAGTCCTCTAGGAAACACTGAAGCTTTCTTT. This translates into CASSPLGNTEAFF.

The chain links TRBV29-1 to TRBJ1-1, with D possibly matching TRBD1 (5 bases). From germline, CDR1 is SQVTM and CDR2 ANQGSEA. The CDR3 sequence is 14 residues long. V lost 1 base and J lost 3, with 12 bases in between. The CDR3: CSVEGKMGHTEAFF. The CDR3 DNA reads TGCAGCGTTGAAGGAAAGATGGGGCACACTGAAGCTTTCTTT.

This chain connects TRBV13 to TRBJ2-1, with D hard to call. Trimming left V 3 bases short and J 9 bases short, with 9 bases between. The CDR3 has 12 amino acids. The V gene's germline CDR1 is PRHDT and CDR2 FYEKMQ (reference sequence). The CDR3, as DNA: TGTGCCAGCAGCTTCCCCCGGTCTGAGCAGTTCTTC. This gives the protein CASSFPRSEQFF.

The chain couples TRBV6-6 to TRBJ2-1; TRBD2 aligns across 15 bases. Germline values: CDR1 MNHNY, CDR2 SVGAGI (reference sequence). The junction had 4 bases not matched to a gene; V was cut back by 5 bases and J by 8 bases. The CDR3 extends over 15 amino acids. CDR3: CASSRGLAGGDEQFF. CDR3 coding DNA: TGTGCCAGCAGTAGGGGACTAGCGGGAGGAGATGAGCAGTTCTTC.

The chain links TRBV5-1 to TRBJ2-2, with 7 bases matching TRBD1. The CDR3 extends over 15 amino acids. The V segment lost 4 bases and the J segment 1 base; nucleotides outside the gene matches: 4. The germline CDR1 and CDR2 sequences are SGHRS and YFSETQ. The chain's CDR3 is CASSLRQGNTGELFF. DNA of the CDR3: TGCGCCAGCAGCCTCAGACAGGGGAACACCGGGGAGCTGTTTTTT.